This T cell receptor beta chain was found in a study of T cells in Graves' hyperthyroidism and ophthalmopathy. Newly diagnosed patients aged 18 to 65 had hyperthyroidism of under 2 months' duration. Uncontrolled infection, other autoimmune disease, pregnancy or lactation barred patients from enrollment. This clonotype has more than one count but fewer than ten. Its antigen is not identified. RNA transcripts gave rise to amplified TCR beta CDR3 regions. The TCR CDR3 first-round RT-PCR relied on the HTBI primer set. TCRdb passed the multiplex PCR reads through MiXCR, listing each CDR3 protein once. The sample has about 400,000 distinct CDR3 sequences, around 15% seen once; the top ten hold 5.3%. Trimming cost V 3 bases and J 4 bases, with 9 bases left between them. The CDR3 covers 13 residues. Germline lookup yields CDR1 KGHSH and CDR2 LQKENI. Study-wide findings and caveats: In the blood, most expanded thyroid clonotypes above 0.001 appeared as well. For ophthalmopathy, model prediction preceded onset by a median 6.5 months.

The chain is built from TRBV18 and TRBJ2-5, with D perhaps assigned TRBD1 or TRBD2 (5 bases each). This TCR derives from a woman younger than 30 with Graves' hyperthyroidism. The sample consisted of blood. CDR3 region: CASSPMGTETQYF. CDR3 bases: TGTGCCAGCTCACCGATGGGGACAGAGACCCAGTACTTC.